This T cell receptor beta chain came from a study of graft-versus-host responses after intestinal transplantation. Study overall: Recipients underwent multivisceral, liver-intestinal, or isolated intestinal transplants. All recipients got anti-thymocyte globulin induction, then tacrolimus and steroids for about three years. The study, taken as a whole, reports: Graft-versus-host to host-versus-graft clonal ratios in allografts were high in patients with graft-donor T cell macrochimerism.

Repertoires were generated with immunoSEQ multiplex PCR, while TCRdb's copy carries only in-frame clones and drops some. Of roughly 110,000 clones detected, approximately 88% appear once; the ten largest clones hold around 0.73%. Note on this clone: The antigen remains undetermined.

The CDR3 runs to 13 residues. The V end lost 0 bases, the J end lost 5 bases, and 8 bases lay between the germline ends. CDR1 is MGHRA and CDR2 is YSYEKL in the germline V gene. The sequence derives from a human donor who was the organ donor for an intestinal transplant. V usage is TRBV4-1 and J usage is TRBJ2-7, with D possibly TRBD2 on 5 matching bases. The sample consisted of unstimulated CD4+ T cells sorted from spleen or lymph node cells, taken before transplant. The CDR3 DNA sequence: TGCGCCAGCAGCCAAGAGAGGGATGACGAGCAGTACTTC. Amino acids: CASSQERDDEQYF.